One and the same sample provided the 15 T cell receptor beta chains below, sequenced in a study of T cells after yellow fever vaccination. TCRdb independently ran MiXCR on the 5' RACE reads; one entry per CDR3 protein. This sample has hundreds of thousands of distinct CDR3 sequences; about 5% occur once, and the top ten carry roughly 3.4%. The source was CD4+ T cells sorted from PBMCs, collected on the day of the yellow fever booster vaccination. These receptors were taken from a man younger than 35 who received the YFV17D yellow fever vaccine.

This clonotype showed up just a few times. This sequence joins TRBV18 and TRBJ1-6; TRBD1 agrees at 7 bases. Losses at the gene ends were 5 bases for V and 7 bases for J; bases not matched to a gene: 8. This CDR3 comprises 15 residues. Germline lookup yields CDR1 KGHSH and CDR2 LQKENI. CDR3 in amino acids: CASSLDRSENSPLHF. CDR3 nucleotide sequence: TGTGCCAGCTCATTGGACAGGTCGGAAAATTCACCCCTCCACTTT.

This clonotype has a handful of counts. This sequence joins TRBV2 and TRBJ1-5; unclear D gene. V was cut by 6 bases and J by 9 bases, with 12 bases left in between. Per germline, CDR1 SNHLY and CDR2 FYNNEI. The CDR3 runs 12 residues. The CDR3 spells CASRDPQRPQHF. CDR3 nucleotides: TGTGCCAGCAGGGATCCTCAGAGGCCCCAGCATTTT.

This clonotype was counted many times. The V and J genes are TRBV5-1 and TRBJ2-1; 8 bases are a match to TRBD1. Germline V gives CDR1 SGHRS, CDR2 YFSETQ. CDR3 length: 14 amino acids. Trimming took 4 bases from V and 8 from J; bases not matched to a gene: 8. The CDR3 loop is CASSQMTGDDEQFF. CDR3 nucleotide sequence: TGCGCCAGCAGCCAGATGACAGGGGACGATGAGCAGTTCTTC.

This clonotype showed up just a few times. This chain connects TRBV11-1 to TRBJ2-3; D ambiguous. CDR3 size: 15 residues. With 5 bases removed from V and 0 bases from J, the gap between germline ends came to 12 bases. Germline V gene sequence: CDR1 SGHAT, CDR2 FQDESV (reference sequence). Written as DNA, the CDR3 is TGTGCCAGCAGCCGTCGGACCGGTAGCACAGATACGCAGTATTTT. It translates to CASSRRTGSTDTQYF. Drawing the rest from reference TRBV11-1 and TRBJ2-3, the complete variable domain is EAEVAQSPRYKITEKSQAVAFWCDPISGHATLYWYRQILGQGPELLVQFQDESVVDDSQLPKDRFSAERLKGVDSTLKIQPAELGDSAMYLCASSRRTGSTDTQYFGPGTRLTVL.

A few counts support this clonotype. The chain links TRBV30 to TRBJ2-1; D unclear. The CDR3 has 14 residues. The V gene lost 2 bases and the J gene lost 5 bases, with 13 bases spanning the gap. Germline lookup yields CDR1 GTSNPN and CDR2 SVGIG (reference sequence). The CDR3 protein is CAWSPPTRNNEQFF. The DNA for the CDR3 is TGTGCCTGGAGTCCGCCGACCAGGAACAATGAGCAGTTCTTC. The entire variable domain, with the rest obtained from reference TRBV30 and TRBJ2-1, is as follows: SQTIHQWPATLVQPVGSPLSLECTVEGTSNPNLYWYRQAAGRGLQLLFYSVGIGQISSEVPQNLSASRPQDRQFILSSKKLLLSDSGFYLCAWSPPTRNNEQFFGPGTRLTVL.

This clonotype has more than one count but fewer than ten. The rearrangement uses TRBV19 and TRBJ1-2; no firm D call. In germline, CDR1 is LNHDA, CDR2 SQIVND (reference sequence). V shed 9 bases and J shed 6 bases, with 17 bases lying between them. The CDR3 sequence is 13 residues long. CDR3: CARSPRRRNGYTF. In DNA, the CDR3 is TGTGCCAGATCCCCCAGACGCCGGAATGGCTACACCTTC.

The chain combines TRBV15 with TRBJ1-4; 7 bases are shared with TRBD1. The germline V gene encodes CDR1 LNHNV and CDR2 YYDKDF (reference sequence). J was trimmed by 8 bases and V by 5 bases; bases with no gene match: 17. The CDR3 is 17 amino acids. DNA of the CDR3: TGTGCCACCAGCTTGGGAGGCAGGGGGTTGGGAGGGGAAAAACTGTTTTTT. It specifies CATSLGGRGLGGEKLFF.

In this sample, this clonotype turned up many times. The gene calls are TRBV7-9 and TRBJ2-2, with unresolved D. The CDR3 length is 10 residues. V lost 6 bases and J lost 6, with 2 bases in between. In germline, CDR1 is SEHNR, CDR2 FQNEAQ (reference sequence). CDR3 sequence reads: CASRSGELFF. CDR3 coding DNA: TGTGCCAGCAGGTCCGGGGAGCTGTTTTTT.

This clonotype was found many times. The chain joins TRBV7-9 to TRBJ2-1; D is tentatively TRBD1 or TRBD2 (5 bases each). The germline V and J ends were trimmed by 4 bases and 5 bases, with 12 bases remaining between them. The CDR3 is made up of 14 amino acids. Germline loops: CDR1 SEHNR, CDR2 FQNEAQ (reference sequence). CDR3 nucleotides: TGTGCCAGCAGCTCAGATCGAGGGGACAATGAGCAGTTCTTC. This gives the protein CASSSDRGDNEQFF.

V gene TRBV4-3 combines with J gene TRBJ1-1; TRBD1 agrees at 7 bases. CDR3 size: 15 residues. Trimming cost V 3 bases and J 5 bases; bases outside gene matches: 9. The germline gives CDR1 LGHNA, CDR2 YSLEER. The CDR3 DNA sequence: TGCGCCAGCAGCCACCCCTCAGGGGGAAGAACTGAAGCTTTCTTT. This encodes CASSHPSGGRTEAFF.

This clonotype was detected only a few times. V gene TRBV18 combines with J gene TRBJ1-3; D gene ambiguous. The CDR3 has 16 residues. The V gene lost 1 base and the J gene lost 0 bases, with 10 bases spanning the gap. Per the germline V gene, CDR1 is KGHSH and CDR2 is LQKENI. The DNA of the CDR3 is TGTGCCAGCTCACCACAGAACCCCGGCTCTGGAAACACCATATATTTT. It specifies CASSPQNPGSGNTIYF.

This chain links TRBV10-2 with TRBJ2-1; 8 bases match TRBD2. Germline-derived CDR1 and CDR2 are WSHSY and SAAADI. CDR3 length equals 13 residues. V trimming: 6 bases; J trimming: 7 bases; junction bases outside the gene matches: 5. CDR3: CASSGTSRNEQFF. The CDR3 nucleotides read TGCGCCAGCAGCGGGACTAGTAGGAATGAGCAGTTCTTC.

This clonotype was picked up a small number of times. The chain uses TRBV3-1 and TRBJ2-2; weak D call: TRBD2 (5 bases). Germline V gene data show CDR1 as LGHDT and CDR2 as YNNKEL (reference sequence). Between the trimmed V and J ends, which lost 2 bases and 0 bases, there was a span of 7 bases. There are 15 residues in the CDR3. Here the CDR3 reads CASSQWRANTGELFF. The CDR3 nucleotides read TGTGCCAGCAGCCAATGGCGGGCGAACACCGGGGAGCTGTTTTTT.

The V and J genes are TRBV12-3 or TRBV12-4 and TRBJ2-7, with D uncertain. The CDR3 length is 12 residues. V was clipped by 5 bases and J by 2 bases, with 7 bases between them. CDR3 amino acids: CASSNTAYEQYF. The CDR3 DNA is TGTGCCAGCAGTAATACGGCCTACGAGCAGTACTTC.

This clonotype was recorded a few times. This rearrangement joins TRBV11-3 to TRBJ2-5, with D perhaps TRBD1 (6 bases). The CDR3 runs 14 residues. CDR1 is SGHNT, CDR2 YENEEA, per germline. Trimming removed 5 bases from V and 5 bases from J, with 15 bases in between. This CDR3 reads CASSLYRDEETQYF. The CDR3, as DNA: TGTGCCAGCAGCCTATACAGGGATGAGGAGACCCAGTACTTC.